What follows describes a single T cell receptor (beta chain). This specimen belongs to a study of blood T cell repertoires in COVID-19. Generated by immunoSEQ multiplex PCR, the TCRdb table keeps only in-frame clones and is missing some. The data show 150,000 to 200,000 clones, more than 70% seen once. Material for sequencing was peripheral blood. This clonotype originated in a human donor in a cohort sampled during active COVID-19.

This CDR3 is CASSLASGYTF. The CDR3 DNA follows: TGTGCCAGCAGCTTGGCTAGTGGCTACACCTTC. The chain combines TRBV5-4 with TRBJ1-2; D is undetermined. The CDR3 spans 11 residues. Germline loops: CDR1 SGHNT, CDR2 YYREEE (reference sequence). The V and J ends lost 0 bases and 7 bases respectively, with 4 bases between them.